This record looks at one TCR beta chain sequence and its context. Its specificity is not known. This sample was included in a study of type 1 and type 2 diabetes patients. In the study overall: Donors were type 1 diabetes, type 2 diabetes, or nondiabetic controls. Magnetic bead positive selection isolated CD4+ or CD8+ T cells from PBMCs. Broader study findings: Between type 2 diabetes and control samples, V and J usage averaged approximately 0.97 correlation.

Genomic DNA was the PCR template. The TCR beta CDR3 region was amplified using 30 forward and 13 reverse primers. Via MiXCR, TCRdb re-called the multiplex PCR reads, giving one row per CDR3 protein. Among 250,000 or so distinct CDR3 sequences, around 47% were seen once, and the ten largest hold roughly 13%. Germline CDR1 is SGHRS and CDR2 is YFSETQ. V dropped 5 bases and J dropped 7 bases, with 16 bases sitting between them. The CDR3 loop spans 14 amino acids. The material sequenced was peripheral blood mononuclear cells (PBMCs). V is TRBV5-1 and J is TRBJ2-1; perhaps TRBD2 as D (7 bases). This clonotype was sampled from a man between 18 and 35 years old with type 2 diabetes. CDR3 protein: CASSEGGLQNEQFF. CDR3 bases: TGCGCCAGCAGTGAGGGGGGGCTCCAGAATGAGCAGTTCTTC.